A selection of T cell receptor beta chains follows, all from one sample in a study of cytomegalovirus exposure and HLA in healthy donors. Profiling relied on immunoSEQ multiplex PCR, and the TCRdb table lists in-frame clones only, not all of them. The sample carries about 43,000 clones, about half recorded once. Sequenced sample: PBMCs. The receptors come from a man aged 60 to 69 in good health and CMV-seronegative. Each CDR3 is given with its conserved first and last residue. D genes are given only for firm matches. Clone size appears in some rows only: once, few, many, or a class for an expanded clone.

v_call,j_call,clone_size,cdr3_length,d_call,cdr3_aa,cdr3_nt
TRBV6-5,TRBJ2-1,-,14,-,CASRRRANGNEQFF,TGTGCCAGCAGGCGCCGGGCCAACGGGAACGAGCAGTTCTTC
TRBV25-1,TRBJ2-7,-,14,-,CASSEVGGRYEQYF,TGTGCCAGCAGTGAAGTTGGAGGGCGATACGAGCAGTACTTC
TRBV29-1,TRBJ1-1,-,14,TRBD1,CSVKWGQGNTEAFF,TGCAGCGTTAAATGGGGACAGGGGAACACTGAAGCTTTCTTT
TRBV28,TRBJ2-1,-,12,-,CASSPIRNEQFF,TGTGCCAGCAGTCCTATCCGGAATGAGCAGTTCTTC
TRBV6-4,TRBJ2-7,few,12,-,CAMLPTPLEQYF,TGTGCCATGCTGCCCACTCCTTTGGAGCAGTACTTC
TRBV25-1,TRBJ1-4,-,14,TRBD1,CASSDDRDAEKLFF,TGTGCCAGCAGTGACGACAGGGACGCTGAAAAACTGTTTTTT
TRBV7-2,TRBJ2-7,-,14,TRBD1,CASSVTTGSGEQYF,TGTGCCAGCAGCGTTACGACAGGGTCGGGAGAGCAGTACTTC
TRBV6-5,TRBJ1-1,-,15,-,CASSWTPDSYTEAFF,TGTGCCAGCAGTTGGACCCCCGACAGTTATACTGAAGCTTTCTTT
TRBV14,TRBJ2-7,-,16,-,CASSPLGGRNDYEQYF,TGTGCCAGCAGCCCCCTCGGGGGGCGGAACGACTACGAGCAGTACTTC
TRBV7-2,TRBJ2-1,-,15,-,CASTPDRRPYNEQFF,TGTGCCAGCACCCCAGACAGGCGTCCCTACAATGAGCAGTTCTTC
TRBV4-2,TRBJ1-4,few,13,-,CASSQAEQGKLFF,TGTGCCAGCAGCCAGGCCGAACAGGGAAAACTGTTTTTT
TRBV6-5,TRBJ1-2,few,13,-,CASSYVGQYGYTF,TGTGCCAGCAGTTACGTCGGACAGTATGGCTACACCTTC
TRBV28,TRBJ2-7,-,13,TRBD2,CASSRGGEDEQYF,TGTGCCAGCAGCCGCGGGGGGGAAGACGAGCAGTACTTC
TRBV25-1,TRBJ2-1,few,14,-,CASSAQGRNNEQFF,TGTGCCAGCAGTGCACAGGGTAGGAACAATGAGCAGTTCTTC
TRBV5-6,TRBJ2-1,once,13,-,CASSQDADSGQFF,TGTGCCAGCAGCCAAGACGCTGACAGTGGGCAGTTCTTC
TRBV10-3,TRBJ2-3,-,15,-,CAISETGTFTDTQYF,TGTGCCATCAGTGAAACAGGAACATTCACAGATACGCAGTATTTT
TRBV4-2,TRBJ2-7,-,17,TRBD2,CASSQERSGGDPYEQYF,TGTGCCAGCAGCCAAGAGAGAAGCGGGGGGGATCCCTACGAGCAGTACTTC
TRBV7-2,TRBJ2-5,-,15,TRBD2,CASSLELAGAETQYF,TGTGCCAGCAGCTTAGAACTAGCGGGGGCGGAGACCCAGTACTTC
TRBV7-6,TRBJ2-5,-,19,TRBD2,CASSSVPGLAGGPAETQYF,TGTGCCAGCAGCTCCGTCCCGGGACTAGCGGGAGGGCCGGCGGAGACCCAGTACTTC
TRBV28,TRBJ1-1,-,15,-,CASSFFRLKNTEAFF,TGTGCCAGCAGTTTTTTCCGACTTAAGAACACTGAAGCTTTCTTT
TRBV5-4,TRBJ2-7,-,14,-,CASSPAGVSNEQYF,TGTGCCAGCAGCCCTGCAGGGGTCTCCAACGAGCAGTACTTC
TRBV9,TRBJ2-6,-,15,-,CASTEGALGANVLTF,TGTGCCAGCACGGAGGGGGCGCTTGGGGCCAACGTCCTGACTTTC
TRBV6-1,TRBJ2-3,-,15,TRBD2,CASGGLAGGTDTQYF,TGTGCCAGCGGGGGACTAGCGGGAGGCACAGATACGCAGTATTTT
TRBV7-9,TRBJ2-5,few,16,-,CASSRPGGRSMETQYF,TGTGCCAGCAGCCGCCCTGGTGGGAGGTCAATGGAGACCCAGTACTTC
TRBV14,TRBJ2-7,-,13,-,CASSPRTGTEQYF,TGTGCCAGCAGCCCTCGCACAGGGACCGAGCAGTACTTC
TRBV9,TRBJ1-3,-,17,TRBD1,CASSGTGQGFSGNTIYF,TGTGCCAGCAGCGGAACCGGACAGGGCTTCTCTGGAAACACCATATATTTT
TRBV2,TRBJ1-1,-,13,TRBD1,CASKTGDYTEAFF,TGTGCCAGCAAGACAGGGGATTACACTGAAGCTTTCTTT
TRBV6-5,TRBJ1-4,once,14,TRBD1,CASSRDRVDEKLFF,TGTGCCAGCAGTAGGGACAGGGTCGATGAAAAACTGTTTTTT
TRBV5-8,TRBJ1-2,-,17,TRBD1,CASSRRVNRGRGYGYTF,TGTGCCAGCAGCCGACGAGTAAACAGGGGGCGAGGCTATGGCTACACCTTC
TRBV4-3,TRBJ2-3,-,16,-,CASSQELGGAANTQYF,TGCGCCAGCAGCCAAGAGTTGGGGGGAGCAGCAAATACGCAGTATTTT
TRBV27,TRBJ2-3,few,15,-,CASSIQGGWADTQYF,TGTGCCAGCAGCATACAGGGGGGGTGGGCAGATACGCAGTATTTT
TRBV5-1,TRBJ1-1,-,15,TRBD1,CASSKATGGSYKAFF,TGCGCCAGCAGCAAGGCGACAGGGGGTTCTTACAAAGCTTTCTTT
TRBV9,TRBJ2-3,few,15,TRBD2,CASSVTSGSTDTQYF,TGTGCCAGCAGCGTCACTAGCGGAAGCACAGATACGCAGTATTTT
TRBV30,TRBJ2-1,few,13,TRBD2,CAWSWGGGNEQFF,TGTGCCTGGAGTTGGGGGGGTGGGAATGAGCAGTTCTTC
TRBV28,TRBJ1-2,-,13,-,CASSGVPRGGYTF,TGTGCCAGCAGTGGAGTCCCCAGGGGTGGCTACACCTTC
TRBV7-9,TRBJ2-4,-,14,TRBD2,CASSSSETSDPPYF,TGTGCCAGCAGCTCGTCCGAGACTAGCGATCCCCCGTACTTC
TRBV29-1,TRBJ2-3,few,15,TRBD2,CSVGTSATFTDTQYF,TGCAGCGTTGGGACTAGCGCTACGTTCACAGATACGCAGTATTTT
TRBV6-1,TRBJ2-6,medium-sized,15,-,CASTLAASGANVLTF,TGTGCCAGCACCTTAGCGGCCTCTGGGGCCAACGTCCTGACTTTC
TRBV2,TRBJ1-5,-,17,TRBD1,CASSFRQGLSTIQPQHF,TGTGCCAGCAGCTTCAGACAGGGACTGTCGACTATACAGCCCCAGCATTTT
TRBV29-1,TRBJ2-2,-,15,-,CSVEVGQGITGELFF,TGCAGCGTTGAAGTAGGGCAGGGGATCACCGGGGAGCTGTTTTTT
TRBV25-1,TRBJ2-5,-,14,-,CASGGRVRGETQYF,TGTGCCAGTGGAGGACGGGTGAGGGGGGAGACCCAGTACTTC
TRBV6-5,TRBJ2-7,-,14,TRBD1,CASRGTGGSYEQYF,TGTGCCAGCAGAGGGACAGGGGGCTCCTACGAGCAGTACTTC
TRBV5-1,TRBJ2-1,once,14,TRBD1,CASSLEQGFREQFF,TGCGCCAGCAGCTTGGAACAGGGGTTTCGGGAGCAGTTCTTC
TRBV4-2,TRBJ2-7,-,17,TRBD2,CASSQAQTSGNPYEQYF,TGTGCCAGCAGCCAAGCTCAGACTAGCGGGAATCCCTACGAGCAGTACTTC
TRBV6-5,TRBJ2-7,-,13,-,CASRNTLLDEQYF,TGTGCCAGCAGGAACACCCTGCTAGACGAGCAGTACTTC
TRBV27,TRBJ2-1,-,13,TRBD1,CASRKTGANEQFF,TGTGCCAGCAGAAAGACAGGGGCCAATGAGCAGTTCTTC
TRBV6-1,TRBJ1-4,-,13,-,CASSDTTNEKLFF,TGTGCCAGCAGTGACACAACTAATGAAAAACTGTTTTTT
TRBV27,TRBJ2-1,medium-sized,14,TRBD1,CASQGDGAYNEQFF,TGTGCCAGCCAGGGGGACGGGGCGTACAATGAGCAGTTCTTC
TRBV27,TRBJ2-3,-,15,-,CASSSHRRGTDTQYF,TGTGCCAGCAGTTCCCATCGACGGGGCACAGATACGCAGTATTTT
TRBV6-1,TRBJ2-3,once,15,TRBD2,CASSARESRADTQYF,TGTGCCAGCAGTGCGCGGGAGTCCCGTGCAGATACGCAGTATTTT
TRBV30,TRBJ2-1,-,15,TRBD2,CAWSFKLAGYNEQFF,TGTGCCTGGAGTTTCAAACTAGCGGGCTACAATGAGCAGTTCTTC
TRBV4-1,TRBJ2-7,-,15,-,CASSQDSGRIYEQYF,TGCGCCAGCAGCCAAGATAGCGGCAGGATCTACGAGCAGTACTTC